The 26 T cell receptor beta chains listed next were all sequenced from one sample in a study of neurological immune-mediated disorders. TCRdb independently ran MiXCR on the 5' RACE reads; one entry per CDR3 protein. The top ten hold roughly 1.3% of the sample, which has around 130,000 distinct CDR3 sequences, roughly 3.2% seen once. Sequenced sample: PBMCs. These receptor sequences come from a woman younger than 45 with multiple sclerosis.

The gene calls are TRBV15 and TRBJ2-3, with D uncertain. The CDR3 contains 15 residues. Germline V gives CDR1 LNHNV, CDR2 YYDKDF (reference sequence). With 1 base removed from V and 2 bases from J, the gap between germline ends came to 10 bases. The CDR3 region has the DNA TGTGCCACCAGCAGAGGAGAAGGAGACACAGATACGCAGTATTTT. This gives the protein CATSRGEGDTDTQYF.

This clonotype was detected a few times. J is TRBJ1-6 and V is TRBV20-1; maybe TRBD1 (5 bases). V shed 6 bases and J shed 0 bases, with 9 bases lying between them. The CDR3 is made up of 14 amino acids. Germline V gene lookup returns CDR1 DFQATT and CDR2 SNEGSKA (reference sequence). CDR3 in amino acids: CSARQSSYNSPLHF. CDR3 DNA: TGCAGTGCACGACAGAGCTCCTATAATTCACCCCTCCACTTT.

This chain uses TRBV11-2 with TRBJ1-6; D perhaps matches TRBD1 (6 bases). The V gene lost 4 bases and the J gene lost 0 bases, with 13 bases spanning the gap. CDR1 SGHAT and CDR2 FQNNGV come from the germline V gene. The CDR3 sequence is 17 residues long. CDR3 sequence reads: CASSSGDGSSYNSPLHF. Here the CDR3 DNA reads TGTGCCAGCAGCTCAGGGGACGGAAGCTCCTATAATTCACCCCTCCACTTT.

The table lists this clonotype with many counts. V and J are TRBV15 and TRBJ2-1; either TRBD1 or TRBD2 may fit D (5 bases each). Germline CDR1 LNHNV, CDR2 YYDKDF (reference sequence). This CDR3 is built from 14 residues. The ends were cut back, 0 bases at V and 5 bases at J, with 8 bases in the middle. For the CDR3, the DNA is TGTGCCACCAGCAGAGATAGGGGAGACAATGAGCAGTTCTTC. Translated: CATSRDRGDNEQFF.

The sample holds many counts of this clonotype. The CDR3 here is CSAQVRGVQYF. The CDR3 DNA follows: TGCAGTGCGCAGGTTAGGGGGGTGCAGTACTTC. The chain recombines TRBV20-1 with TRBJ2-7; D possibly uses TRBD1 or TRBD2 (6 bases each). Germline V gives CDR1 DFQATT, CDR2 SNEGSKA (reference sequence). V lost 6 bases and J 9 bases, leaving 15 bases between the germline ends. The CDR3 covers 11 residues.

In its sample, this clonotype was seen many times. The chain has TRBV20-1 and TRBJ1-1; the D gene is possibly TRBD1 (6 bases). Germline lookup yields CDR1 DFQATT and CDR2 SNEGSKA (reference sequence). The CDR3 contains 14 residues. Trimming removed 4 bases from V and 4 bases from J, with 16 bases in between. In DNA, the CDR3 is TGCAGTGCTACATTCAGGGGTCGGGGCACTGAAGCTTTCTTT. The encoded protein is CSATFRGRGTEAFF.

This clonotype was seen at least ten times. J is TRBJ1-1 and V is TRBV7-2; D is uncertain. The CDR3 runs to 17 residues. V lost 2 bases and J 3 bases, leaving 19 bases between the germline ends. The germline V gene encodes CDR1 SGHTA and CDR2 FQGNSA. CDR3 nucleotide sequence: TGTGCCAGCAGCTTAATGGGCCCCGTCTCATTTGACACTGAAGCTTTCTTT. Protein: CASSLMGPVSFDTEAFF.

This clonotype was picked up many times. This sequence joins TRBV12-3 or TRBV12-4 and TRBJ1-2; D possibly corresponds to TRBD1 (6 bases). The CDR3 runs 15 residues. Trimming left V 5 bases short and J 5 bases short, with 18 bases between. The CDR3 sequence: CASSVDVGGVYGYTF. CDR3 nucleotide sequence: TGTGCCAGCAGTGTCGATGTGGGGGGCGTATATGGCTACACCTTC.

This clonotype occurred many times. The V call is TRBV18, the J call TRBJ2-7, with D possibly matching TRBD2 (6 bases). The V end lost 3 bases, the J end lost 4 bases, and 28 bases lay between the germline ends. Germline V gene sequence: CDR1 KGHSH, CDR2 LQKENI. This CDR3 has 19 residues. The CDR3: CASSPAFPDRDFYPYEQYF. The CDR3 DNA sequence: TGTGCCAGCTCACCCGCCTTCCCCGACCGGGACTTCTATCCTTACGAGCAGTACTTC.

This clonotype was counted ten times or more. The CDR3 here is CASSMMTGSYEQYF. As DNA, the CDR3 is TGTGCCAGCAGTATGATGACAGGGTCCTACGAGCAGTACTTC. J is TRBJ2-7 and V is TRBV27; 7 positions agree with TRBD1. V trimming: 5 bases; J trimming: 1 base; junction bases outside the gene matches: 5. The germline V gene has CDR1 MNHEY and CDR2 SMNVEV (reference sequence). This CDR3 region has 14 residues.

Ten or more counts support this clonotype. The CDR3 DNA sequence: TGTGCCAGCAGCCAAGGGACAGGGGGCTATAGCAATCAGCCCCAGCATTTT. It yields the protein CASSQGTGGYSNQPQHF. The rearrangement joins TRBV4-2 to TRBJ1-5, with 11 bases aligning to TRBD1. V was clipped by 1 base and J by 0 bases; unmatched bases: 2. This CDR3 contains 17 residues. Germline loops: CDR1 LGHNA, CDR2 YNFKEQ.

This clonotype has a count of ten or more. The chain links TRBV20-1 to TRBJ2-3; D is undetermined. The germline V gene encodes CDR1 DFQATT and CDR2 SNEGSKA (reference sequence). The CDR3 extends over 10 amino acids. The V end was cut by 5 bases, the J end by 6 bases, with 6 bases between. The CDR3 sequence is CSAWLDTQYF. The CDR3 DNA follows: TGCAGTGCTTGGTTGGATACGCAGTATTTT.

The sample holds many counts of this clonotype. The chain joins TRBV29-1 to TRBJ1-1; D is unresolved. The ends were cut back, 3 bases at V and 1 base at J, with 9 bases in the middle. The CDR3 is made up of 13 amino acids. Germline V gene sequence: CDR1 SQVTM, CDR2 ANQGSEA. CDR3 loop: CSVDMGRNTEAFF. DNA of the CDR3: TGCAGCGTTGACATGGGGAGGAACACTGAAGCTTTCTTT.

This clonotype was seen repeatedly, ten times or more. This sequence joins TRBV5-5 and TRBJ2-5; possible D gene TRBD2, 6 bases. Trimming took 0 bases from V and 11 from J, leaving 20 bases between them. This CDR3 spans 15 amino acids. The germline gives CDR1 SGHKS, CDR2 YYEKEE (reference sequence). CDR3 loop: CASSLDSELGGAQYF. The CDR3 bases are TGTGCCAGCAGCTTGGACTCAGAGTTGGGAGGTGCTCAGTACTTC.

This clonotype was detected ten times or more. The CDR3 reads CASSLRVGDYGYTF. DNA of the CDR3: TGTGCCAGCAGCTTAAGGGTAGGGGACTATGGCTACACCTTC. This chain links TRBV5-6 with TRBJ1-2, with a possible D match to TRBD1 (5 bases). V lost 2 bases and J lost 3, with 11 bases in between. This CDR3 contains 14 residues. The germline V gene encodes CDR1 SGHDT and CDR2 YYEEEE.

Concerning this clonotype itself: A much larger clone differs from this one at a single base, so this may be a read error. The CDR3 nucleotides are TGCGCCAGCAGGACCGTGGGGGGAGATGATAAGCAGTATTTT. Protein: CASRTVGGDDKQYF. The gene calls are TRBV5-1 and TRBJ2-3; a possible D gene is TRBD2 (6 bases). Germline lookup yields CDR1 SGHRS and CDR2 YFSETQ. The CDR3 totals 14 residues.

This clonotype was counted ten times or more. The CDR3, as DNA: TGCAGTGCTTTACGACAGAGCTCCTACGAGCAGTACTTC. This sequence encodes CSALRQSSYEQYF. V usage is TRBV20-1 and J usage is TRBJ2-7; tentatively, D is TRBD1 (5 bases). CDR3 length equals 13 residues. V was trimmed by 5 bases and J by 0 bases, leaving 11 bases between them. Germline V gives CDR1 DFQATT, CDR2 SNEGSKA (reference sequence).

This clonotype has ten or more counts. This sequence joins TRBV6-5 and TRBJ1-2; the D gene is possibly TRBD1 (6 bases). Trimming stripped 6 bases from V and 5 bases from J, with 13 bases between. Germline-derived CDR1 and CDR2 are MNHEY and SVGAGI. The CDR3 covers 13 residues. The CDR3, as DNA: TGTGCCAGCAGAGAACAGGGCTGGTATGGCTACACCTTC. Its protein is CASREQGWYGYTF.

This clonotype was found many times. The V and J genes are TRBV20-1 and TRBJ2-2; 11 bases line up with TRBD2. The CDR3 spans 14 residues. V trimming: 6 bases; J trimming: 7 bases; junction bases outside the gene matches: 7. The germline V gene has CDR1 DFQATT and CDR2 SNEGSKA (reference sequence). CDR3 amino acids: CSAQTGTSGGELFF. The CDR3 nucleotides read TGCAGTGCCCAGACCGGGACTAGCGGCGGGGAGCTGTTTTTT.

On this clonotype: This may be a read error, as it is one base from a much larger clone. The rearrangement joins TRBV7-7 to TRBJ1-1, with D unresolved. Trimming removed 2 bases from V and 4 bases from J, with 8 bases in between. CDR1 and CDR2 from the germline V gene are SSHAT and FNYEAQ (reference sequence). The CDR3 runs to 13 residues. The CDR3 protein is CASSLYISTEAFF. CDR3 nucleotide sequence: TGTGCCAGCAGCTTATACATTAGCACTGAAGCTTTCTTT.

This clonotype was found many times. The chain employs TRBV6-5 and TRBJ1-4; TRBD1 matches 8 bases. CDR3 length: 14 residues. Germline assignment: CDR1 MNHEY and CDR2 SVGAGI. Trimming at V came to 7 bases and at J to 7 bases, leaving 8 bases not matched to a gene. CDR3 coding DNA: TGTGCCAGCAAAATACAGGGGGGGTCTGAAAAACTGTTTTTT. This encodes CASKIQGGSEKLFF.

This clonotype was seen many times. This chain joins TRBV6-5 and TRBJ2-5; D not certain. Germline lookup yields CDR1 MNHEY and CDR2 SVGAGI. The CDR3 length is 14 residues. Trimming left V 6 bases short and J 1 base short, with 12 bases between. The CDR3 DNA is TGTGCCAGCAGCCTGAGACCGACCCAAGAGACCCAGTACTTC. This gives the protein CASSLRPTQETQYF.

Many counts were recorded for this clonotype. The chain employs TRBV2 and TRBJ2-1; D gene uncertain. The V gene lost 6 bases and the J gene lost 0 bases, with 18 bases spanning the gap. This CDR3 comprises 17 residues. Germline loops: CDR1 SNHLY, CDR2 FYNNEI. CDR3 sequence (DNA): TGTGCCAGCAGAGAGTGGGCAGTACCTAGCTCCTACAATGAGCAGTTCTTC. Its translation is CASREWAVPSSYNEQFF. The full variable domain, completed using reference TRBV2 and TRBJ2-1, is EPEVTQTPSHQVTQMGQEVILRCVPISNHLYFYWYRQILGQKVEFLVSFYNNEISEKSEIFDDQFSVERPDGSNFTLKIRSTKLEDSAMYFCASREWAVPSSYNEQFFGPGTRLTVL.

This clonotype was seen ten or more times. This chain connects TRBV5-1 to TRBJ1-1, with 7 bases aligning to TRBD1. This CDR3 is built from 15 residues. Per the germline V gene, CDR1 is SGHRS and CDR2 is YFSETQ. V gave up 4 bases and J gave up 4 bases; unmatched junction bases: 10. The CDR3 nucleotides read TGCGCCAGCAGCCCAAGTAAGGGGGCCCTCACTGAAGCTTTCTTT. Translated: CASSPSKGALTEAFF.

Many counts were recorded for this clonotype. V and J are TRBV6-6 and TRBJ2-6; 9 bases fit TRBD1. Germline assignment: CDR1 MNHNY and CDR2 SVGAGI (reference sequence). This CDR3 comprises 18 residues. After removal of 4 bases from V and 0 bases from J, the junction contained 7 bases not matched to a gene. The CDR3 coding sequence is TGTGCCAGCAGTTCATCCGGGACAGGGTTCTCTGGGGCCAACGTCCTGACTTTC. It yields the protein CASSSSGTGFSGANVLTF.

The rearrangement uses TRBV7-9 and TRBJ2-2; 7 bases match TRBD1. The CDR3 loop spans 15 amino acids. Losses at the gene ends were 5 bases for V and 8 bases for J; bases not matched to a gene: 11. Per germline, CDR1 SEHNR and CDR2 FQNEAQ (reference sequence). CDR3 in DNA: TGTGCCAGCAGCCCGCCCGGAAGGGGGCAGGGGGAGCTGTTTTTT. Translated, it gives CASSPPGRGQGELFF.